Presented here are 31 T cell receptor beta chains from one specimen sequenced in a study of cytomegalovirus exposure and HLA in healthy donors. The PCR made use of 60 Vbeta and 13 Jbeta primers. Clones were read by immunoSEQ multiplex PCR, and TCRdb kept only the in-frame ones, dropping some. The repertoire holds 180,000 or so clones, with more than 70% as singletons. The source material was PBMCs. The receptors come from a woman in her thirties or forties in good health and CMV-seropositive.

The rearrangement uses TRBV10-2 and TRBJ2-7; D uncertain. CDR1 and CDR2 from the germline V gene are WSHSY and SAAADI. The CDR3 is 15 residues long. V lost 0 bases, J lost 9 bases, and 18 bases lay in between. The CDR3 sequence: CASSESYTPNFGQYF. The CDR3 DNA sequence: TGCGCCAGCAGTGAGTCTTATACTCCCAACTTCGGGCAGTACTTC.

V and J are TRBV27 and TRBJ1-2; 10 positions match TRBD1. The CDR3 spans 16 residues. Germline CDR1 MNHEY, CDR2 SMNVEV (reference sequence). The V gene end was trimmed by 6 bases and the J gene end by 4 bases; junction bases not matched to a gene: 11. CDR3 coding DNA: TGTGCCAGCAGCCCTTCGCGGGACAGGGGACTCTATGGCTACACCTTC. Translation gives CASSPSRDRGLYGYTF.

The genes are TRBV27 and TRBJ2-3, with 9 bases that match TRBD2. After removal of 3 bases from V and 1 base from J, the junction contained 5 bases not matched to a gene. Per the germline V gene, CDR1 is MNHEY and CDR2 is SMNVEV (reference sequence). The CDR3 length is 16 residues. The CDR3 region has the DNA TGTGCCAGCAGTTTGGTAGCGGGAGTGGGCACAGATACGCAGTATTTT. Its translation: CASSLVAGVGTDTQYF.

CDR3 in amino acids: CASSYGQGAFPTTNEKLFF. CDR3 in DNA: TGTGCCAGCAGCTACGGACAGGGGGCATTCCCGACAACTAATGAAAAACTGTTTTTT. The J gene is TRBJ1-4, the V gene TRBV9, with 11 bases matching TRBD1. The germline V gene encodes CDR1 SGDLS and CDR2 YYNGEE. The CDR3 length is 19 residues. V was clipped by 4 bases and J by 0 bases; unmatched bases: 11. Variable domain in full (rest from reference TRBV9 and TRBJ1-4): DSGVTQTPKHLITATGQRVTLRCSPRSGDLSVYWYQQSLDQGLQFLIQYYNGEERAKGNILERFSAQQFPDLHSELNLSSLELGDSALYFCASSYGQGAFPTTNEKLFFGSGTQLSVL.

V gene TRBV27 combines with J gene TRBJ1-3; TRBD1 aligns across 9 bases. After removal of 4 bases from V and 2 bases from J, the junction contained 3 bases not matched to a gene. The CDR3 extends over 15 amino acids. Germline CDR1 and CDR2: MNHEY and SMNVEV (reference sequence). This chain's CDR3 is CASSSTGGPGNTIYF. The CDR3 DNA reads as TGTGCCAGCAGTTCAACAGGGGGCCCTGGAAACACCATATATTTT.

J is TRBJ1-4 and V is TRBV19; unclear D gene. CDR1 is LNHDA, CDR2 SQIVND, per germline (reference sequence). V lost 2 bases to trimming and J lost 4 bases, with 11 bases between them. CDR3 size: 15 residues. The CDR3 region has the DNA TGTGCCAGTAGTATACAAGTCGGGGATAATGAAAAACTGTTTTTT. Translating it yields CASSIQVGDNEKLFF.

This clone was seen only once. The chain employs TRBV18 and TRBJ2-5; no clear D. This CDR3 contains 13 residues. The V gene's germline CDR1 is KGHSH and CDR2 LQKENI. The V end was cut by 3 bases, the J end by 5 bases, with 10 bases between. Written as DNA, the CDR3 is TGTGCCAGCTCACCCCGGGTGGAGGAGACCCAGTACTTC. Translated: CASSPRVEETQYF.

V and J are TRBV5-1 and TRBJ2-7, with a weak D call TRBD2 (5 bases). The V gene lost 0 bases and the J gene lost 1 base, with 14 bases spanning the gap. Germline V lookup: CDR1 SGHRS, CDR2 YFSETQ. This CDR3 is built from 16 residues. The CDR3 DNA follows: TGCGCCAGCAGCTTGGCCCAGGACTTATCTTCCTACGAGCAGTACTTC. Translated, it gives CASSLAQDLSSYEQYF.

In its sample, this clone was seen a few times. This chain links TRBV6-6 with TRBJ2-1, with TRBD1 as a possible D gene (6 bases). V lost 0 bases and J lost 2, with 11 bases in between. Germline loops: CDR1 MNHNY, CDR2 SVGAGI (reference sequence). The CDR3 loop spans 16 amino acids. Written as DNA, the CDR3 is TGTGCCAGCAGTTACTCCGGGACATCTCCCTACAATGAGCAGTTCTTC. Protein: CASSYSGTSPYNEQFF.

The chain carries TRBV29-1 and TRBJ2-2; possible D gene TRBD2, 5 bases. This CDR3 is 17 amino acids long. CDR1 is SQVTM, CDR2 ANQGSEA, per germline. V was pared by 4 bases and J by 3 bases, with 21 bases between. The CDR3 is CSVGVWSSLFDTGELFF. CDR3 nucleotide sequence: TGCAGCGTTGGGGTCTGGTCTAGCTTATTCGACACCGGGGAGCTGTTTTTT.

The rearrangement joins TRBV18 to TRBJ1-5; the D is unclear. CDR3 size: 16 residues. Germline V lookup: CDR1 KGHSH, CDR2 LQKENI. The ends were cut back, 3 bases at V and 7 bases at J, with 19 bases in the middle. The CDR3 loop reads CASSPFVAGGVQPQHF. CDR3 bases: TGTGCCAGCTCACCGTTCGTGGCAGGTGGTGTGCAGCCCCAGCATTTT.

CDR3 residues: CASSERQGGLQPQHF. CDR3 sequence (DNA): TGTGCCAGCAGTGAGAGGCAGGGGGGACTCCAGCCCCAGCATTTT. V is TRBV2 and J is TRBJ1-5; TRBD1 aligns across 7 bases. V gave up 3 bases and J gave up 7 bases; unmatched junction bases: 9. CDR1 is SNHLY, CDR2 FYNNEI, per germline. CDR3 length: 15 residues.

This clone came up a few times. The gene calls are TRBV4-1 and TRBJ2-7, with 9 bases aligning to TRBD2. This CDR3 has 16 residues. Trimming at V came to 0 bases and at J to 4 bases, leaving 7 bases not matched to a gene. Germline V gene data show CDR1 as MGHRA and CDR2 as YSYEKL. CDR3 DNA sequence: TGCGCCAGCAGCCAAGAATTGGTAGCGGGAGTTTACGAGCAGTACTTC. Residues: CASSQELVAGVYEQYF.

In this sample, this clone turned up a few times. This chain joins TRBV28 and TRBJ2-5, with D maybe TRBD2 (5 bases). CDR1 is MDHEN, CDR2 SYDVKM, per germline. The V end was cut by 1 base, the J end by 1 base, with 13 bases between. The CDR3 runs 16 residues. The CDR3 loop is CASSLFYEGSQETQYF. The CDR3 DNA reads TGTGCCAGCAGTTTATTTTACGAGGGAAGCCAAGAGACCCAGTACTTC.

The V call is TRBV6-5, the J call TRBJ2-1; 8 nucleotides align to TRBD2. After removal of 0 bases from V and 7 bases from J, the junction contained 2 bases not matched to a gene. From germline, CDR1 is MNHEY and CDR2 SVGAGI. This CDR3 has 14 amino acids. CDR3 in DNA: TGTGCCAGCAGTTACTCTAGCGGGAAGAATGAGCAGTTCTTC. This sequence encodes CASSYSSGKNEQFF.

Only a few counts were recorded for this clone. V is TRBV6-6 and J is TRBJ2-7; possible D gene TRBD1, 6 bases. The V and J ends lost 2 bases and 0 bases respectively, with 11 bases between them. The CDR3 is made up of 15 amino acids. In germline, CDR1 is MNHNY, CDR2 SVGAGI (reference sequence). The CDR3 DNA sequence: TGTGCCAGCAGTTACACGCTGGACAGCTCCTACGAGCAGTACTTC. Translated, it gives CASSYTLDSSYEQYF.

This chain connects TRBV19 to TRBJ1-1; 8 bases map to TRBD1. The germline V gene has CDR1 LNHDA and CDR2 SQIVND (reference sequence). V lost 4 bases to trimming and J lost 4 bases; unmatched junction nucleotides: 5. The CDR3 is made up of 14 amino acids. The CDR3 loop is CASSRTGRGTEAFF. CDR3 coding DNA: TGTGCCAGTAGTAGGACAGGGCGGGGCACTGAAGCTTTCTTT.

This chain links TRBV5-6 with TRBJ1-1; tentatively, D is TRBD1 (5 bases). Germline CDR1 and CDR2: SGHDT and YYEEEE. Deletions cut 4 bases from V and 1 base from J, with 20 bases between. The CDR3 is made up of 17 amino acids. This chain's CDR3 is CASSLILVGGWNTEAFF. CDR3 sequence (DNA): TGTGCCAGCAGCCTCATCCTGGTGGGGGGTTGGAACACTGAAGCTTTCTTT.

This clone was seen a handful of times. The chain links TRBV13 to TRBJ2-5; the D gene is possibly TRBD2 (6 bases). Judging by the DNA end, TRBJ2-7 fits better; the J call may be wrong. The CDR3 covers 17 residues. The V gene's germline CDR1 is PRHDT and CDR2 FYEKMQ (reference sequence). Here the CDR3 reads CASSLGLILAPTYEQYF. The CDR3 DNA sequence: TGTGCCAGCAGCTTAGGCCTGATCCTAGCGCCGACCTACGAGCAGTACTTC.

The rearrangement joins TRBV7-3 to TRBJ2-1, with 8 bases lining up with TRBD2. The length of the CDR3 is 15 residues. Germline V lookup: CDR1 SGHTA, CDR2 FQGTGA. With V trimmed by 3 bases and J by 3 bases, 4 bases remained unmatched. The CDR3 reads CASSLLSGGYNEQFF. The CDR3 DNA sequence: TGTGCCAGCAGCTTGTTGAGCGGGGGCTACAATGAGCAGTTCTTC.

CDR3 region: CASSPGTGESDTEAFF. The CDR3 bases are TGTGCCAGCAGCCCCGGGACAGGTGAATCCGACACTGAAGCTTTCTTT. V usage is TRBV5-6 and J usage is TRBJ1-1; TRBD1 matches at 8 bases. The J segment lost 3 bases and the V segment lost 4 bases, leaving 11 bases of the junction unmatched. This CDR3 is 16 amino acids long. Germline V CDR1 and CDR2: SGHDT, YYEEEE.

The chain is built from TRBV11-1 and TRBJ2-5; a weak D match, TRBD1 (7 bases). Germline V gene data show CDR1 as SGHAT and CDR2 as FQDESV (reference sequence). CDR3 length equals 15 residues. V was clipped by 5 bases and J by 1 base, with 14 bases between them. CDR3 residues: CASSINRGLQETQYF. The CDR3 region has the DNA TGTGCCAGCAGCATAAACAGGGGACTCCAAGAGACCCAGTACTTC. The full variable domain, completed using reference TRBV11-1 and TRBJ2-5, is EAEVAQSPRYKITEKSQAVAFWCDPISGHATLYWYRQILGQGPELLVQFQDESVVDDSQLPKDRFSAERLKGVDSTLKIQPAELGDSAMYLCASSINRGLQETQYFGPGTRLLVL.

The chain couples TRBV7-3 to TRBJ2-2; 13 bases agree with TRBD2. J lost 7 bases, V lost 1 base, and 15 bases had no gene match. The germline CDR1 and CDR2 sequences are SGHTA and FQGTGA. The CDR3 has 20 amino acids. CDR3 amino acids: CASSLRLAGGKERAGGELFF. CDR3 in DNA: TGTGCCAGCAGCTTAAGACTAGCGGGAGGCAAGGAACGGGCCGGCGGGGAGCTGTTTTTT.

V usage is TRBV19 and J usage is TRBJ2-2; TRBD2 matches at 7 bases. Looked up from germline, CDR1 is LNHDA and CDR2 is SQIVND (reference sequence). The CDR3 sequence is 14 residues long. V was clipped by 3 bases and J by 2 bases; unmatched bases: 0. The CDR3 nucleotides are TGTGCCAGTAGTATGACTAGCAACACCGGGGAGCTGTTTTTT. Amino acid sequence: CASSMTSNTGELFF.

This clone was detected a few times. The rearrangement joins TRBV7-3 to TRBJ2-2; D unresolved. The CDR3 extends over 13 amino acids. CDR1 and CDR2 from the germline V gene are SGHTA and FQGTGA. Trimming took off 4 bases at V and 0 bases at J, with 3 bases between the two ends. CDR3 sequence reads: CASSSPNTGELFF. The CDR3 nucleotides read TGTGCCAGCAGCTCTCCGAACACCGGGGAGCTGTTTTTT. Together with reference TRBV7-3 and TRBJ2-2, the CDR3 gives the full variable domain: GAGVSQTPSNKVTEKGKYVELRCDPISGHTALYWYRQSLGQGPEFLIYFQGTGAADDSGLPNDRFFAVRPEGSVSTLKIQRTERGDSAVYLCASSSPNTGELFFGEGSRLTVL.

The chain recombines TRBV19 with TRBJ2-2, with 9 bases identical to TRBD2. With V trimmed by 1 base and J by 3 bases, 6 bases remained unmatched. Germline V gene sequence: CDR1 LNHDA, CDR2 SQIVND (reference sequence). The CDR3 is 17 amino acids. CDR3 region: CASSIVGGRADTGELFF. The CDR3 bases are TGTGCCAGTAGTATAGTTGGCGGGAGGGCCGACACCGGGGAGCTGTTTTTT.

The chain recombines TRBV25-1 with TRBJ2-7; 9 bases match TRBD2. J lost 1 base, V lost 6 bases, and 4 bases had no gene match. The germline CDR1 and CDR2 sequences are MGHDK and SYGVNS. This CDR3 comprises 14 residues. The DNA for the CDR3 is TGTGCCAGCAGGTCTAGCGGGACATCCTACGAGCAGTACTTC. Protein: CASRSSGTSYEQYF.

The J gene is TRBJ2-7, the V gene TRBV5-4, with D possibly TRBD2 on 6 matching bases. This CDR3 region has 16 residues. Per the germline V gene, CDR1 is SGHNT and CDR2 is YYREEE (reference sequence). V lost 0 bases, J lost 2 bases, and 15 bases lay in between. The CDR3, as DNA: TGTGCCAGCAGCTTGGATGCCGGGAGAGCAACCTACGAGCAGTACTTC. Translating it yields CASSLDAGRATYEQYF.

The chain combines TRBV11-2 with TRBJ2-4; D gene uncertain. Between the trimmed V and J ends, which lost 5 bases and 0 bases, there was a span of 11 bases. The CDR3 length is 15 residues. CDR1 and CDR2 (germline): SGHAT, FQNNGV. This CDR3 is CASSPWALAKNIQYF. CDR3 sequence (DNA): TGTGCCAGCAGCCCTTGGGCCTTAGCCAAAAACATTCAGTACTTC.

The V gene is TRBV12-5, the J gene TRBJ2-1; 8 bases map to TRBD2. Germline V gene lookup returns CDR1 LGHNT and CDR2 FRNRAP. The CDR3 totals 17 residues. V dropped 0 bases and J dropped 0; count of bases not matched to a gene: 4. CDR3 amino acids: CASGLVSSGSSYNEQFF. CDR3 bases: TGTGCTAGTGGTTTGGTATCGAGCGGGAGCTCCTACAATGAGCAGTTCTTC.

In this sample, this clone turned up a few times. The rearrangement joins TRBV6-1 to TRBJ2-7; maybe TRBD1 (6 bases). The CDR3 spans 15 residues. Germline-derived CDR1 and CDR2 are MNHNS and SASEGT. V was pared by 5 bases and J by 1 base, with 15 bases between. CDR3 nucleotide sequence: TGTGCCAGCAGTCGCCAGGGGCGGATTTCCTACGAGCAGTACTTC. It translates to CASSRQGRISYEQYF.